The entry that follows covers one T cell receptor (beta chain) sequence. Antigen unknown. These data belong to a study of cytomegalovirus exposure and HLA in healthy donors. 60 Vbeta and 13 Jbeta primers were used in PCR. Methods used by the authors: In a later analysis, roughly 86 million unique TCR beta chains included roughly 11 million shared by two or more donors. The protocol was immunoSEQ multiplex PCR, while the TCRdb copy is restricted to in-frame clones and leaves out a portion. From that table come the V and J calls and clone size; the DNA was used to work out D and trimming. The sample comprises more than 150,000 clones, over 60% of which are singletons, and roughly 1.5% rests with the top ten. Per the germline V gene, CDR1 is MDHEN and CDR2 is SYDVKM. V lost 8 bases and J 1 base, leaving 7 bases between the germline ends. CDR3 length equals 12 residues. General study points: Association of under 20,000 TCR beta sequences with HLA alleles was found at 0.05 false discovery rate in a later analysis.

The sample comprised PBMCs. This sequence was found in a man younger than 35 in good health and CMV-seronegative. V and J are TRBV28 and TRBJ2-3, with D tentatively TRBD1 (6 bases). CDR3 region: CASRTGTDTQYF. In DNA, the CDR3 is TGTGCCAGCCGGACAGGCACAGATACGCAGTATTTT. The full variable domain, in which reference TRBV28 and TRBJ2-3 provide the parts outside the CDR3, is DVKVTQSSRYLVKRTGEKVFLECVQDMDHENMFWYRQDPGLGLRLIYFSYDVKMKEKGDIPEGYSVSREKKERFSLILESASTNQTSMYLCASRTGTDTQYFGPGTRLTVL.